This passage covers 25 T cell receptor beta chains from one sample sequenced in a study of blood T cell repertoires in COVID-19 (TCRdb year 2020). The library was built by means of the immunoSEQ multiplex PCR assay. Held by TCRdb, this immuneACCESS table contains in-frame sequences only and omits some clones. Under half of the omission traces to an unresolved V gene where checked; the cause of the rest is unknown. The sample table lists about 270,000 clones, more than 75% of them with a count of one. The top ten constitute about 10% of the sample. The sequenced sample consisted of peripheral blood. These receptors all stem from a middle-aged man with active or convalescent COVID-19.

The CDR3 region is CASSLGHYNEQFF. For the CDR3, the DNA is TGTGCCAGCAGCCTAGGACACTACAATGAGCAGTTCTTC. This chain links TRBV7-7 with TRBJ2-1; D is perhaps TRBD1 (5 bases). The germline V gene encodes CDR1 SSHAT and CDR2 FNYEAQ (reference sequence). Trimming removed 5 bases at V and 3 bases at J, with 8 bases between. The CDR3 extends over 13 amino acids.

This chain joins TRBV6-5 and TRBJ1-2; 9 bases fit TRBD1. V shed 5 bases, J shed 4 bases, and the junction held 8 bases outside the gene matches. The CDR3 runs 15 residues. CDR1 is MNHEY and CDR2 is SVGAGI in the germline V gene. CDR3 residues: CASSPRTGDPYGYTF. As DNA, the CDR3 is TGTGCCAGCAGTCCGAGGACAGGGGACCCCTATGGCTACACCTTC.

This chain connects TRBV9 to TRBJ2-1; 7 nucleotides match TRBD2. The length of the CDR3 is 15 residues. Trimming took 4 bases from V and 9 from J; bases not matched to a gene: 13. The V gene's germline CDR1 is SGDLS and CDR2 YYNGEE. For the CDR3, the DNA is TGTGCCAGCAGCAACAACCTAGAGCGCGGGGGTGAGCAGTTCTTC. It specifies CASSNNLERGGEQFF.

The chain is built from TRBV6-5 and TRBJ1-2; 8 bases agree with TRBD1. Germline CDR1 is MNHEY and CDR2 is SVGAGI. The CDR3 totals 14 residues. The J segment lost 5 bases and the V segment lost 4 bases, leaving 6 bases of the junction unmatched. CDR3 sequence (DNA): TGTGCCAGCAGTTTTCTGGGACAGGAGTATGGCTACACCTTC. This translates into CASSFLGQEYGYTF.

This chain connects TRBV5-1 to TRBJ1-5, with D perhaps matching TRBD1 (6 bases). CDR1 and CDR2 (germline): SGHRS, YFSETQ. This CDR3 contains 15 residues. Trimming took off 6 bases at V and 7 bases at J, with 20 bases between the two ends. CDR3 region: CASKPEGGARQPQHF. The CDR3 nucleotides are TGCGCCAGCAAGCCCGAGGGGGGGGCGCGACAGCCCCAGCATTTT.

The chain links TRBV28 to TRBJ2-1; D is undetermined. Trimming cost V 3 bases and J 0 bases, with 6 bases left between them. CDR3 length: 14 amino acids. The germline gives CDR1 MDHEN, CDR2 SYDVKM. The CDR3 loop is CASSFVSSYNEQFF. The CDR3 DNA is TGTGCCAGCAGTTTTGTTAGCTCCTACAATGAGCAGTTCTTC.

J is TRBJ1-5 and V is TRBV11-2; maybe TRBD1 (5 bases). The V and J ends lost 5 bases and 4 bases respectively, with 15 bases between them. CDR3 length equals 15 residues. Germline V gene lookup returns CDR1 SGHAT and CDR2 FQNNGV. The CDR3 DNA reads as TGTGCCAGCAGCCCTCCCGGGGGAGGGAATCAGCCCCAGCATTTT. Translation gives CASSPPGGGNQPQHF.

This sequence joins TRBV12-3 or TRBV12-4 and TRBJ2-7, with TRBD1 identical over 7 bases. V lost 7 bases to trimming and J lost 5 bases; unmatched junction nucleotides: 5. The CDR3 consists of 12 residues. CDR3 protein: CASTTGQDEQYF. The CDR3 nucleotides read TGTGCCAGCACCACCGGACAGGACGAGCAGTACTTC.

The chain is built from TRBV5-6 and TRBJ2-7, with 8 bases lining up with TRBD1. V dropped 3 bases and J dropped 4; count of bases not matched to a gene: 6. The germline V gene has CDR1 SGHDT and CDR2 YYEEEE. The CDR3 is made up of 14 amino acids. In DNA, the CDR3 is TGTGCCAGCAGCTCGGTGGACAGGGCGTACGAGCAGTACTTC. Translated: CASSSVDRAYEQYF.

The chain has TRBV10-2 and TRBJ1-1; D may be TRBD1 (6 bases). V was shortened by 7 bases and J by 8 bases, with 14 bases between the two germline ends. The CDR3 is 12 residues long. CDR1 is WSHSY, CDR2 SAAADI, per germline. The CDR3 region is CASTGADHEAFF. The CDR3 bases are TGCGCCAGCACAGGGGCTGATCACGAAGCTTTCTTT.

CDR3 coding DNA: TGCGCCAGCAGCCAGATAGGGGCAGGATATGGCTACACCTTC. It translates to CASSQIGAGYGYTF. This chain joins TRBV4-1 and TRBJ1-2, with TRBD1 as a possible D gene (5 bases). V was cut by 3 bases and J by 5 bases, with 13 bases left in between. Germline V gene lookup returns CDR1 MGHRA and CDR2 YSYEKL. The length of the CDR3 is 14 residues.

The J gene is TRBJ2-3, the V gene TRBV5-4; D is perhaps TRBD2 (6 bases). This CDR3 has 14 amino acids. The V end lost 0 bases, the J end lost 1 base, and 6 bases lay between the germline ends. Per the germline V gene, CDR1 is SGHNT and CDR2 is YYREEE (reference sequence). The CDR3 DNA sequence: TGTGCCAGCAGCTTGGGCGGGGGCACAGATACGCAGTATTTT. Translation: CASSLGGGTDTQYF. The whole variable domain, remainder taken from reference TRBV5-4 and TRBJ2-3, is ETGVTQSPTHLIKTRGQQVTLRCSSQSGHNTVSWYQQALGQGPQFIFQYYREEENGRGNFPPRFSGLQFPNYSSELNVNALELDDSALYLCASSLGGGTDTQYFGPGTRLTVL.

This clone was detected only once. The rearrangement links TRBV7-2 to TRBJ2-5, with unresolved D. The CDR3 has 13 residues. V was clipped by 5 bases and J by 5 bases, with 12 bases between them. The V gene's germline CDR1 is SGHTA and CDR2 FQGNSA. CDR3 in DNA: TGTGCCAGCAGCCCAACCAGGATGGAGACCCAGTACTTC. The encoded protein is CASSPTRMETQYF. Full variable domain (missing parts from reference TRBV7-2 and TRBJ2-5): GAGVSQSPSNKVTEKGKDVELRCDPISGHTALYWYRQSLGQGLEFLIYFQGNSAPDKSGLPSDRFSAERTGGSVSTLTIQRTQQEDSAVYLCASSPTRMETQYFGPGTRLLVL.

A single count supports this clone. V usage is TRBV29-1 and J usage is TRBJ2-7; 8 positions agree with TRBD1. CDR3 length equals 14 residues. J gave up 6 bases and V 3 bases, and 10 bases lay outside the gene matches. The germline CDR1 and CDR2 sequences are SQVTM and ANQGSEA. The CDR3 protein is CSVDKVAGGGEQYF. The CDR3 coding sequence is TGCAGCGTTGATAAGGTCGCAGGGGGCGGCGAGCAGTACTTC.

This clone was seen many times. V usage is TRBV2 and J usage is TRBJ2-5; the D gene is possibly TRBD2 (5 bases). The CDR3 spans 18 residues. V gave up 6 bases and J gave up 5 bases, with 28 bases separating them. Germline CDR1 reads SNHLY; CDR2 reads FYNNEI. This CDR3 reads CASSQAPAQDWLKETQYF. The CDR3 bases are TGTGCCAGCAGCCAGGCACCTGCGCAGGACTGGTTGAAGGAGACCCAGTACTTC.

V and J are TRBV7-6 and TRBJ1-5, with TRBD1 identical over 8 bases. Germline CDR1 is SGHVS and CDR2 is FNYEAQ. The CDR3 runs to 15 residues. With 3 bases clipped from V and 4 bases from J, the junction kept 5 bases outside the gene matches. CDR3 nucleotide sequence: TGTGCCAGCAGCTTCCGGACAGGGTATAATCAGCCCCAGCATTTT. It yields the protein CASSFRTGYNQPQHF. Full variable domain (missing parts from reference TRBV7-6 and TRBJ1-5): GAGVSQSPRYKVTKRGQDVALRCDPISGHVSLYWYRQALGQGPEFLTYFNYEAQQDKSGLPNDRFSAERPEGSISTLTIQRTEQRDSAMYRCASSFRTGYNQPQHFGDGTRLSIL.

The chain is built from TRBV29-1 and TRBJ1-4; possible D gene TRBD1, 5 bases. The CDR3 extends over 13 amino acids. Germline V gene lookup returns CDR1 SQVTM and CDR2 ANQGSEA. The V gene lost 6 bases and the J gene lost 0 bases, with 8 bases spanning the gap. CDR3 sequence: CSVQDATNEKLFF. CDR3 in DNA: TGCAGCGTACAGGACGCAACTAATGAAAAACTGTTTTTT.

The V and J genes are TRBV9 and TRBJ1-3; D is uncertain. Trimming took off 0 bases at V and 2 bases at J, with 9 bases between the two ends. CDR1 is SGDLS and CDR2 is YYNGEE in the germline V gene. The CDR3 runs to 15 residues. In nucleotides, the CDR3 is TGTGCCAGCAGCGTAGGGCAAACCGCTGGAAACACCATATATTTT. This encodes CASSVGQTAGNTIYF. Complete variable domain (other parts from reference TRBV9 and TRBJ1-3): DSGVTQTPKHLITATGQRVTLRCSPRSGDLSVYWYQQSLDQGLQFLIQYYNGEERAKGNILERFSAQQFPDLHSELNLSSLELGDSALYFCASSVGQTAGNTIYFGEGSWLTVV.

The V and J genes are TRBV4-1 and TRBJ1-5; 7 bases agree with TRBD1. The J segment lost 3 bases and the V segment lost 1 base, leaving 6 bases of the junction unmatched. The CDR3 is 16 residues long. The germline V gene encodes CDR1 MGHRA and CDR2 YSYEKL. The CDR3 here is CASSQVNRGPNQPQHF. CDR3 bases: TGCGCCAGCAGCCAAGTCAACAGGGGCCCCAATCAGCCCCAGCATTTT.

The chain has TRBV2 and TRBJ2-7; D is possibly TRBD1 (6 bases). The CDR3 has 14 amino acids. CDR1 is SNHLY, CDR2 FYNNEI, per germline. The V end was cut by 7 bases, the J end by 6 bases, with 19 bases between. The CDR3 sequence is CASNVDRRPSEQYF. In DNA, the CDR3 is TGTGCCAGCAACGTTGACAGGCGCCCCAGCGAGCAGTACTTC.

The chain has TRBV13 and TRBJ1-2; D is uncertain. Trimming shortened V by 8 bases and J by 1 base, and 17 bases separated the two germline ends. Germline V lookup: CDR1 PRHDT, CDR2 FYEKMQ (reference sequence). This CDR3 is built from 15 residues. Written as DNA, the CDR3 is TGTGCCAGCTCCCGCCCGGAGATCCATAACTATGGCTACACCTTC. This translates into CASSRPEIHNYGYTF.

The CDR3 spells CASSLAVSEQYF. CDR3 in DNA: TGTGCCAGCAGCTTGGCTGTGTCCGAGCAGTACTTC. The J gene is TRBJ2-7, the V gene TRBV5-6; D not certain. The CDR3 is made up of 12 amino acids. The germline CDR1 and CDR2 sequences are SGHDT and YYEEEE. V was cut by 0 bases and J by 6 bases, with 7 bases left in between.

The chain recombines TRBV28 with TRBJ1-1; 8 bases agree with TRBD1. The CDR3 has 14 residues. Germline V CDR1 and CDR2: MDHEN, SYDVKM. Germline trimming cut 2 bases from V and 5 bases from J; bases unmatched to any gene: 4. This CDR3 reads CASSLGDRLTEAFF. As DNA, the CDR3 is TGTGCCAGCAGTTTAGGGGACAGGTTAACTGAAGCTTTCTTT.

The chain has TRBV12-3 or TRBV12-4 and TRBJ1-1; D ambiguous. Trimming took off 4 bases at V and 6 bases at J, with 9 bases between the two ends. The length of the CDR3 is 12 residues. The CDR3 region has the DNA TGTGCCAGCAGTTCCACAGTGCCTGAAGCTTTCTTT. This codes for CASSSTVPEAFF.

This sequence joins TRBV9 and TRBJ2-2, with 8 bases fitting TRBD2. CDR1 is SGDLS and CDR2 is YYNGEE in the germline V gene. The CDR3 has 15 amino acids. V shed 0 bases and J 4 bases; nucleotides not matched to a gene: 2. The CDR3 bases are TGTGCCAGCAGCGTAGACCGGGAGGGCACCGGGGAGCTGTTTTTT. The encoded protein is CASSVDREGTGELFF.